A single sample is the source of the 9 T cell receptor beta chains below, sequenced in a study of shared clonotypes between healthy human individuals. TCRdb's table, derived via immunoSEQ multiplex PCR, lists solely in-frame clones and lacks some. The sample comprises 600,000 or so clones, roughly 95% of which are singletons, and 0.095% to 0.14% rests with the top ten. Positive CCR7 selection of CD45RO-negative cells yielded the naive CD8 cells, and terminally differentiated effector memory CD45RA+ cells were excluded. The sample consisted of naive CD8+ T cells sorted from blood. The receptors were sampled from a woman aged 25 to 39 in good health.

The chain recombines TRBV27 with TRBJ1-1; D is perhaps TRBD1 (6 bases). V lost 5 bases and J lost 4, with 20 bases in between. The CDR3 length is 16 residues. Germline V gene sequence: CDR1 MNHEY, CDR2 SMNVEV (reference sequence). The CDR3 coding sequence is TGTGCCAGCAGTGAATCTACAGGGATCTTCGGCACTGAAGCTTTCTTT. Translated: CASSESTGIFGTEAFF.

The chain joins TRBV28 to TRBJ2-3; 7 nucleotides agree with TRBD2. Losses at the gene ends were 6 bases for V and 5 bases for J; bases not matched to a gene: 8. Germline CDR1 MDHEN, CDR2 SYDVKM. The CDR3 consists of 14 residues. In nucleotides, the CDR3 is TGTGCCAGCAGCCCCTCGCGGGAGCTAGATACGCAGTATTTT. It specifies CASSPSRELDTQYF.

The chain is built from TRBV28 and TRBJ2-1; a possible D gene is TRBD2 (5 bases). V lost 3 bases and J 7 bases, leaving 7 bases between the germline ends. The germline V gene has CDR1 MDHEN and CDR2 SYDVKM. CDR3 length equals 12 residues. The CDR3 loop is CASSFTGNEQFF. The DNA of the CDR3 is TGTGCCAGCAGTTTCACGGGGAATGAGCAGTTCTTC.

The CDR3 loop is CSDSDGEQFF. CDR3 coding DNA: TGCAGTGACAGCGACGGTGAGCAGTTCTTC. V usage is TRBV20-1 and J usage is TRBJ2-1, with D uncertain. This CDR3 comprises 10 residues. CDR1 is DFQATT and CDR2 is SNEGSKA in the germline V gene (reference sequence). V shed 7 bases and J shed 9 bases, with 10 bases lying between them.

This clone was seen a single time. The sample has other DNA sequences that encode this CDR3 too. This rearrangement joins TRBV19 to TRBJ2-2; D possibly corresponds to TRBD1 (6 bases). Trimming stripped 3 bases from V and 5 bases from J, with 13 bases between. CDR3 length equals 15 residues. CDR1 and CDR2 from the germline V gene are LNHDA and SQIVND (reference sequence). Written as DNA, the CDR3 is TGTGCCAGTAGTATGGGGCAGGGGAATACCGGGGAGCTGTTTTTT. Its translation is CASSMGQGNTGELFF.

The count of this clone is one. This sequence joins TRBV28 and TRBJ1-2; 9 nucleotides match TRBD1. The germline V gene has CDR1 MDHEN and CDR2 SYDVKM. There are 15 residues in the CDR3. V lost 6 bases and J lost 3; bases outside the gene matches: 8. Written as DNA, the CDR3 is TGTGCCAGCAGCACGGGGACAGGGAGAGACTATGGCTACACCTTC. Its translation is CASSTGTGRDYGYTF.

Details on this clone: The same CDR3 arises from other DNA sequences in this sample as well. The rearrangement links TRBV27 to TRBJ1-1; tentative D call: TRBD1 (5 bases). The CDR3 loop spans 14 amino acids. The V gene lost 3 bases and the J gene lost 4 bases, with 12 bases spanning the gap. From germline, CDR1 is MNHEY and CDR2 SMNVEV (reference sequence). CDR3: CASSLGGLGTEAFF. The CDR3 nucleotides read TGTGCCAGCAGTTTGGGGGGACTAGGCACTGAAGCTTTCTTT.

The chain has TRBV7-9 and TRBJ1-1; D is unclear. Germline values: CDR1 SEHNR, CDR2 FQNEAQ (reference sequence). The CDR3 covers 14 residues. V was trimmed by 4 bases and J by 11 bases, leaving 20 bases between them. In nucleotides, the CDR3 is TGTGCCAGCAGCTCAACCCGGACGGCCCCAGTCGCTTTCTTT. Amino acids: CASSSTRTAPVAFF.

This clone was detected once. V gene TRBV5-6 combines with J gene TRBJ1-5; maybe TRBD1 (5 bases). This CDR3 has 15 residues. Germline V CDR1 and CDR2: SGHDT, YYEEEE. V lost 3 bases and J lost 6, with 16 bases in between. For the CDR3, the DNA is TGTGCCAGCAGCTCTGGCTGGGGGGAAGTTCAGCCCCAGCATTTT. Residues: CASSSGWGEVQPQHF.